The rows below give T cell receptor beta chains drawn from one sample of a study of cytomegalovirus exposure and HLA in healthy donors. Profiling relied on immunoSEQ multiplex PCR, and the TCRdb table lists in-frame clones only, not all of them. The table lists around 200,000 clones, with more than 0.75% in the top ten. The sequencing sample was made of PBMCs. The receptors stem from a woman aged 30 to 39 in good health and CMV-seropositive. Both conserved end residues are part of each CDR3. D genes are given only for firm matches.

-,TRBJ1-3,TRBV7-2,TGTGCCAGCAGCTGGATACAGGCTAACTCTGGAAACACCATATATTTT,CASSWIQANSGNTIYF
-,TRBJ2-1,TRBV5-1,TGCGCCAGCAGCTTCCGGGGGGCCCTCTATGAGCAGTTCTTC,CASSFRGALYEQFF
TRBD1,TRBJ1-1,TRBV12-5,TGTGCTAGTGGTTTCCCTTCAGGGGGCGCGAGGAACACTGAAGCTTTCTTT,CASGFPSGGARNTEAFF
TRBD1,TRBJ1-1,TRBV6-1,TGTGCCAGCAGTGAGATATGGGACAGGGGGCAGGTAGCTTTCTTT,CASSEIWDRGQVAFF
TRBD2,TRBJ2-7,TRBV7-9,TGTGCCAGCAGTTCTAGCGGGGGGGCATTCAGCTACGAGCAGTACTTC,CASSSSGGAFSYEQYF
-,TRBJ1-2,TRBV28,TGTGCCAGCAGTTCCCCCGGGGGATATGGCTACACCTTC,CASSSPGGYGYTF
-,TRBJ1-4,TRBV5-5,TGTGCCAGCAGCTTGGTGGGCAGGGAAGAAAAACTGTTTTTT,CASSLVGREEKLFF
-,TRBJ1-1,TRBV19,TGTGCCAGTAGCAAATACAGGAACACTGAAGCTTTCTTT,CASSKYRNTEAFF
TRBD1,TRBJ1-1,TRBV18,TGTGCCAGCTCACCTATCGGACAGGGGAACACTGAAGCTTTCTTT,CASSPIGQGNTEAFF
-,TRBJ1-1,TRBV30,TGTGCCTGGAGTGCGCAGGGCCGGACTGAAGCTTTCTTT,CAWSAQGRTEAFF
TRBD2,TRBJ2-2,TRBV5-1,TGCGCCAGCAGCTTCCGTGGGGGGGTCACCGGGGAGCTGTTTTTT,CASSFRGGVTGELFF
TRBD1,TRBJ2-5,TRBV10-1,TGCGCCAGCAGTCGACAGGGACAAGAGACCCAGTACTTC,CASSRQGQETQYF
TRBD1,TRBJ1-6,TRBV2,TGTGCCAGCAGTGGAAGGGGGACAGGGAGTTCACCCCTCCACTTT,CASSGRGTGSSPLHF
-,TRBJ2-3,TRBV11-3,TGTGCCAGCAGTCTCGGGAGAAGCACAGATACGCAGTATTTT,CASSLGRSTDTQYF
-,TRBJ1-1,TRBV6-1,TGTGCCAGCAGCCGGACAGTGGAAGCTTTCTTT,CASSRTVEAFF
TRBD1,TRBJ1-2,TRBV2,TGTGCCAGCAAGACAGGGCTGGAGGGCTACACCTTC,CASKTGLEGYTF
TRBD1,TRBJ2-3,TRBV7-9,TGTGCCAGCAGCTTAGGGACAGGGGCGGGCACAGATACGCAGTATTTT,CASSLGTGAGTDTQYF
-,TRBJ1-5,TRBV27,TGTGCCAGCAGTTTATCTGGGGGGAGCAATCAGCCCCAGCATTTT,CASSLSGGSNQPQHF
-,TRBJ1-1,TRBV7-8,TGTGCCAGCAGCCGGGGACATTTGAACACTGAAGCTTTCTTT,CASSRGHLNTEAFF
TRBD2,TRBJ2-1,TRBV14,TGTGCCAGCAGCAAGTTTACCGGGACTAGCGGGAGCAATGAGCAGTTCTTC,CASSKFTGTSGSNEQFF
TRBD1,TRBJ1-3,TRBV18,TGTGCCAGCTCACCACCGGGACAGGGCGGTACCTCTGGAAACACCATATATTTT,CASSPPGQGGTSGNTIYF